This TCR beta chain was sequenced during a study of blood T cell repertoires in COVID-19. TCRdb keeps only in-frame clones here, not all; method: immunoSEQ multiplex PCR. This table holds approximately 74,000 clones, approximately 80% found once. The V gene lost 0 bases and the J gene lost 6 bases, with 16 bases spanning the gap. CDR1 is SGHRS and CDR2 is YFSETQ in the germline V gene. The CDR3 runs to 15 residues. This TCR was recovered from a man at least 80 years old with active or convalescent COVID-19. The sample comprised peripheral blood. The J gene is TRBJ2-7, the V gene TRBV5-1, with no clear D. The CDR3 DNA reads TGCGCCAGCAGCTTGGTGGGTGCACGACTTGGCGAGCAGTACTTC. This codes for CASSLVGARLGEQYF. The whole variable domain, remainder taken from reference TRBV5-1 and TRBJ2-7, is KAGVTQTPRYLIKTRGQQVTLSCSPISGHRSVSWYQQTPGQGLQFLFEYFSETQRNKGNFPGRFSGRQFSNSRSEMNVSTLELGDSALYLCASSLVGARLGEQYFGPGTRLTVT.